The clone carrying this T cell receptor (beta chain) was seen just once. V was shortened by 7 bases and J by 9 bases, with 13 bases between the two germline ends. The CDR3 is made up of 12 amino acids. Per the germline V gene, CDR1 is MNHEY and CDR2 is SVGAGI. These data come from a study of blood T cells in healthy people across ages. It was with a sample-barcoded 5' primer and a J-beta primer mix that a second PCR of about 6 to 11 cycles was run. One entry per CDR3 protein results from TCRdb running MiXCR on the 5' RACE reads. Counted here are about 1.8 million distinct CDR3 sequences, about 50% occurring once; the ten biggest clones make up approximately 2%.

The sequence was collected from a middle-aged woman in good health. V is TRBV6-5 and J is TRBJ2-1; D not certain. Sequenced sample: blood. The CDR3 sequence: CASTWASGEQFF. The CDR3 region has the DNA TGTGCCAGCACTTGGGCGTCGGGTGAGCAGTTCTTC.